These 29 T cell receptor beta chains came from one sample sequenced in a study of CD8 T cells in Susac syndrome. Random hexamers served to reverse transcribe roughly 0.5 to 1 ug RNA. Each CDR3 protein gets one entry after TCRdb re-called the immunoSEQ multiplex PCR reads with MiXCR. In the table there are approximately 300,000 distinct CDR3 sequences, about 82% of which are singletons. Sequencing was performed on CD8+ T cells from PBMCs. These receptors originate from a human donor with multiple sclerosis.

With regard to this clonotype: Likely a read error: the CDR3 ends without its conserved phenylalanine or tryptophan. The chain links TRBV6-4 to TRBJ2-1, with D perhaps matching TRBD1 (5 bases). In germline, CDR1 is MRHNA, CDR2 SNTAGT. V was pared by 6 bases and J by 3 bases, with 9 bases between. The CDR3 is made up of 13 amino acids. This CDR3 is CASSRAIYNEQFL. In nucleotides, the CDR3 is TGTGCCAGCAGCAGGGCGATCTACAATGAGCAGTTCTTG.

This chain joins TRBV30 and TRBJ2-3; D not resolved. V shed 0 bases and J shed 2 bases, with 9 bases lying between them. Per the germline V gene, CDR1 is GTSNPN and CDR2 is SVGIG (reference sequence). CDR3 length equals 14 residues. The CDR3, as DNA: TGTGCCTGGAGTGTGCCGGGCACCACAGATACGCAGTATTTT. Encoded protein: CAWSVPGTTDTQYF.

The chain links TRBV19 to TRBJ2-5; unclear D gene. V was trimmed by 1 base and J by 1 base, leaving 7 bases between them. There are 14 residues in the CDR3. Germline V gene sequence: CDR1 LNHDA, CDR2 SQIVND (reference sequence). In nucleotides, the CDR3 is TGTGCCAGTAGTATAGTGTCATCCCAAGAGACCCAGTACTTC. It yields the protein CASSIVSSQETQYF.

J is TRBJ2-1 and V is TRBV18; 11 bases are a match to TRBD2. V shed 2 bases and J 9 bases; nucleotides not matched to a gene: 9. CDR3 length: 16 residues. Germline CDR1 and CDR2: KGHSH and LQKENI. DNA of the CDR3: TGTGCCAGCTCACCATTGTTGGGACTAGCGGTTGGTGAGCAGTTCTTC. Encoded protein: CASSPLLGLAVGEQFF.

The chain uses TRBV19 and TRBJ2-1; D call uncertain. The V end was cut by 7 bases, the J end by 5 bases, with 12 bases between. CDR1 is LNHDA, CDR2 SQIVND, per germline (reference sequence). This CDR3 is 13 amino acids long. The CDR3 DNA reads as TGTGCCAGTACCCGTGCCCTTCACAATGAGCAGTTCTTC. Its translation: CASTRALHNEQFF.

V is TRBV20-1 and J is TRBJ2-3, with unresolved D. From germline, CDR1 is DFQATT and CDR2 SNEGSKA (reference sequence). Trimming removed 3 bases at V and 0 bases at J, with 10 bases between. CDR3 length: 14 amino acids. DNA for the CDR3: TGCAGTGCTAGGATCCGCTGGAGCACAGATACGCAGTATTTT. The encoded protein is CSARIRWSTDTQYF.

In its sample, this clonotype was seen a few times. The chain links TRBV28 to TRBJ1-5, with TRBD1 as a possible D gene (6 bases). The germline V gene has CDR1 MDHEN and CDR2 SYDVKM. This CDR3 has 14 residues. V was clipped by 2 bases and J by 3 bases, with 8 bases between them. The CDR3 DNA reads TGTGCCAGCAGTTTAGGACAGTTCAATCAGCCCCAGCATTTT. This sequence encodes CASSLGQFNQPQHF.

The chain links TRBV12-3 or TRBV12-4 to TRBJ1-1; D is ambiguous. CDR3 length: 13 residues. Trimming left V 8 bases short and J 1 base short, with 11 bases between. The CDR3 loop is CASQWTRNTEAFF. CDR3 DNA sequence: TGTGCCAGCCAGTGGACCCGGAACACTGAAGCTTTCTTT.

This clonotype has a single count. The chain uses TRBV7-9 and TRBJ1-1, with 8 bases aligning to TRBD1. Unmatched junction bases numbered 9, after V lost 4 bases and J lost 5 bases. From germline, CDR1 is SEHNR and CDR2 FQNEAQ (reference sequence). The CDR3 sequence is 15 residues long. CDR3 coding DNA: TGTGCCAGCAGCTCGAGACAGGGGAAGGATACTGAAGCTTTCTTT. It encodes CASSSRQGKDTEAFF. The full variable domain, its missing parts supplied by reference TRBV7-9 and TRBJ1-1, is DTGVSQNPRHKITKRGQNVTFRCDPISEHNRLYWYRQTLGQGPEFLTYFQNEAQLEKSRLLSDRFSAERPKGSFSTLEIQRTEQGDSAMYLCASSSRQGKDTEAFFGQGTRLTVV.

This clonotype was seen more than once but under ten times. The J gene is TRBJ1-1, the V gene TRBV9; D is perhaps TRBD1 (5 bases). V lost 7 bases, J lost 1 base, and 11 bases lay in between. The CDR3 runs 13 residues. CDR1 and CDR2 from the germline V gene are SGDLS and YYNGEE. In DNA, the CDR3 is TGTGCCAGCGCGACGGGGGGGAACACTGAAGCTTTCTTT. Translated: CASATGGNTEAFF.

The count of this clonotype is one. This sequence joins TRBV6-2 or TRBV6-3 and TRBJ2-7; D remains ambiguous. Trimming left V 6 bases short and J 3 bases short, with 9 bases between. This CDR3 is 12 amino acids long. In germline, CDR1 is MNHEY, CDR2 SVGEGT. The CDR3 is CASSPDLYEQYF. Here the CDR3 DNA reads TGTGCCAGCAGCCCCGACCTCTACGAGCAGTACTTC.

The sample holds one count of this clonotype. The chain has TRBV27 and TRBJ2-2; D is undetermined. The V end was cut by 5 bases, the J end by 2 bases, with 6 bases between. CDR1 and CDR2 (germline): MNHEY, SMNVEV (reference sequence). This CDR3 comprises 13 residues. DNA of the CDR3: TGTGCCAGCAGTGTCATCAACACCGGGGAGCTGTTTTTT. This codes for CASSVINTGELFF.

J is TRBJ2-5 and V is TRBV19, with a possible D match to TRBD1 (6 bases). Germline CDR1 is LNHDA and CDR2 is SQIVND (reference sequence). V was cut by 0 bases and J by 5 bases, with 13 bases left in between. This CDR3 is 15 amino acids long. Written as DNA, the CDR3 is TGTGCCAGTAGTATAGATGGCGCTCAGGGGGAGACCCAGTACTTC. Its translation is CASSIDGAQGETQYF.

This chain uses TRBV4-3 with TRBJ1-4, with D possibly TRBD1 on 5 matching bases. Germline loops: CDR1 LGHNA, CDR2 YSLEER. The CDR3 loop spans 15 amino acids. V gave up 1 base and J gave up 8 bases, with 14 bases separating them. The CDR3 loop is CASSQGAGVREKLFF. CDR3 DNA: TGCGCCAGCAGCCAAGGAGCGGGGGTGAGGGAAAAACTGTTTTTT.

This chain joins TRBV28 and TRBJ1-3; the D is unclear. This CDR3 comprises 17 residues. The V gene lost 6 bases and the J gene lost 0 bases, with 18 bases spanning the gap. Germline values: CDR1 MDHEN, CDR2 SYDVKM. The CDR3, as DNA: TGTGCCAGCAGCCCTCGGTCCGGGTGGGACTCTGGAAACACCATATATTTT. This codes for CASSPRSGWDSGNTIYF.

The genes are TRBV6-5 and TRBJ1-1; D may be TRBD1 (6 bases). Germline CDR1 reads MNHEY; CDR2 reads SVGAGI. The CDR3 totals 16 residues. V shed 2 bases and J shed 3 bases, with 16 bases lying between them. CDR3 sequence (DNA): TGTGCCAGCAGTTACGCGGCCGGGACAAAGGACACTGAAGCTTTCTTT. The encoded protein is CASSYAAGTKDTEAFF.

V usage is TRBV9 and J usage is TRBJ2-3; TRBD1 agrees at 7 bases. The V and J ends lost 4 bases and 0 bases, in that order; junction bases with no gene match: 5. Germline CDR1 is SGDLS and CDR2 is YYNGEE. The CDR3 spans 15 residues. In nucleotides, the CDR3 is TGTGCCAGCAGCTTTGGGACAGCTAGCACAGATACGCAGTATTTT. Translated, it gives CASSFGTASTDTQYF.

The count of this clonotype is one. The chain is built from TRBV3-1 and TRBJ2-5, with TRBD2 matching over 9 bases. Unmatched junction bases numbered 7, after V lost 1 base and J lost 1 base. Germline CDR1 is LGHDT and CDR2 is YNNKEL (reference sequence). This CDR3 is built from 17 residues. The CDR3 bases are TGTGCCAGCAGCCAAGGAGAACTAGCGGGCTTCCAAGAGACCCAGTACTTC. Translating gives CASSQGELAGFQETQYF.

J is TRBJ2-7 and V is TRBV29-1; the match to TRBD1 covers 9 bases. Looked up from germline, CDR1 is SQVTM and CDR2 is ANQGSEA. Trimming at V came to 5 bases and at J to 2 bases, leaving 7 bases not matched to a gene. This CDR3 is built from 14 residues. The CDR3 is CSVLPGTGTYEQYF. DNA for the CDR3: TGCAGCGTTTTACCCGGGACAGGGACCTACGAGCAGTACTTC.

CDR3 nucleotide sequence: TGTGCCAGCAGTCCCACTTTTGAGAAGGAAAAACTGTTTTTT. Translated: CASSPTFEKEKLFF. The chain has TRBV6-5 and TRBJ1-4, with no clear D. Germline V lookup: CDR1 MNHEY, CDR2 SVGAGI. The CDR3 is 14 residues long. V shed 5 bases and J shed 8 bases, with 15 bases lying between them.

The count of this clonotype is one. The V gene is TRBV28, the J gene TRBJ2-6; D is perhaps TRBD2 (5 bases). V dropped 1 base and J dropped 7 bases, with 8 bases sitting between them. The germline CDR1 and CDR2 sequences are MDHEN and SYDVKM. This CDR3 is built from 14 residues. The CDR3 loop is CASSLSGIANVLTF. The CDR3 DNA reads TGTGCCAGCAGTTTATCGGGGATTGCCAACGTCCTGACTTTC.

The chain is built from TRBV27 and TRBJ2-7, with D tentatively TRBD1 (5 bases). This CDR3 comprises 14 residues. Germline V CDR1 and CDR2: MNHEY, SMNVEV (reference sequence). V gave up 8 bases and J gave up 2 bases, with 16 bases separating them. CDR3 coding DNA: TGTGCCAGCTCTGTAGGGGCGCCCCCCTACGAGCAGTACTTC. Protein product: CASSVGAPPYEQYF.

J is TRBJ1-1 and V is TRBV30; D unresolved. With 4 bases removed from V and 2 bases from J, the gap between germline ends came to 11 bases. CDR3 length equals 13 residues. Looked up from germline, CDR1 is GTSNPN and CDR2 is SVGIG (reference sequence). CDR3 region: CAWTQMGNTEAFF. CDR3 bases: TGTGCCTGGACACAGATGGGTAACACTGAAGCTTTCTTT.

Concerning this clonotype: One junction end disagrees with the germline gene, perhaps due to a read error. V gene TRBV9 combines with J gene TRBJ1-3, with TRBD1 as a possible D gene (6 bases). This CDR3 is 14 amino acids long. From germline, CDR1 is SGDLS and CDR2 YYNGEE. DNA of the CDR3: TGTGCCAGCAGCGTGGGGGACATTGGACACACCATATATTTT. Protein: CASSVGDIGHTIYF.

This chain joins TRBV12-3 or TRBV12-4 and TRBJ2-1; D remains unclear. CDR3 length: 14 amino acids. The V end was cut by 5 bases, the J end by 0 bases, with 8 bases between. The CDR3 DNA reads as TGTGCCAGCAGTCTCGATTACTCCTACAATGAGCAGTTCTTC. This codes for CASSLDYSYNEQFF.

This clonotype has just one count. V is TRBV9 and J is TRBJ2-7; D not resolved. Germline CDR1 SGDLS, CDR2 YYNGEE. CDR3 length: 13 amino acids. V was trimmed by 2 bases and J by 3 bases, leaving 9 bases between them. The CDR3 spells CASSVAPVYEQYF. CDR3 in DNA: TGTGCCAGCAGCGTCGCCCCCGTCTACGAGCAGTACTTC.

CDR3 residues: CASSSSRVTVNYGYTF. CDR3 coding DNA: TGTGCCAGTAGTTCTTCTAGGGTCACAGTGAACTATGGCTACACCTTC. This chain uses TRBV19 with TRBJ1-2; D call uncertain. Germline assignment: CDR1 LNHDA and CDR2 SQIVND (reference sequence). Trimming took off 5 bases at V and 2 bases at J, with 18 bases between the two ends. The CDR3 has 16 residues.

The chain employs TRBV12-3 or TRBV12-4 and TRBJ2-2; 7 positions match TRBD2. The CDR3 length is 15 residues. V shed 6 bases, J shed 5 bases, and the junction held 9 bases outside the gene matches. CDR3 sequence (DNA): TGTGCCAGCAGCCCCGCTGGCGGGAGAACCGGGGAGCTGTTTTTT. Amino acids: CASSPAGGRTGELFF.

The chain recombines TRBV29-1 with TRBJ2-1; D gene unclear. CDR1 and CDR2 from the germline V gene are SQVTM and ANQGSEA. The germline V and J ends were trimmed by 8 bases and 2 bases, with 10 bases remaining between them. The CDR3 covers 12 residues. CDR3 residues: CSPLTAYNEQFF. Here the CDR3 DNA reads TGCAGCCCGCTTACGGCCTACAATGAGCAGTTCTTC.